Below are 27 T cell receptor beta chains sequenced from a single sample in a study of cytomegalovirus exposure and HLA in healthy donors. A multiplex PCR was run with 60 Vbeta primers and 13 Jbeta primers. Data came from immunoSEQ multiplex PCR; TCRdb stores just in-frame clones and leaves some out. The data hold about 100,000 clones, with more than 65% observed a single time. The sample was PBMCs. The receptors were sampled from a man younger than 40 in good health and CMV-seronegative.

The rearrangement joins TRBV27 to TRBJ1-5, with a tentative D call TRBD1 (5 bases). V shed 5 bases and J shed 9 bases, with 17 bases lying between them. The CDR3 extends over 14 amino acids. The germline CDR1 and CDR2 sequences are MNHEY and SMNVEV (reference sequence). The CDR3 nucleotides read TGTGCCAGCAGTCTAGTGAACGGGGGAGGGCCCCAGCATTTT. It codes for CASSLVNGGGPQHF.

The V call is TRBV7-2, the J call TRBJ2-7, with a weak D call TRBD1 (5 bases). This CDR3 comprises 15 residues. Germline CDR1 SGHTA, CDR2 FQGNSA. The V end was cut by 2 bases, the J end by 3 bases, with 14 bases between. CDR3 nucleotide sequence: TGTGCCAGCAGCTTAAGGGGATATCTCAACTACGAGCAGTACTTC. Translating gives CASSLRGYLNYEQYF.

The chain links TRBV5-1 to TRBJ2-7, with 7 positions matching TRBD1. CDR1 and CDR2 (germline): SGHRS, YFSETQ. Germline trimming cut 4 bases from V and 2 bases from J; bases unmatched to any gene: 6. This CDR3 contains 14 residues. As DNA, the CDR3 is TGCGCCAGCAGCCCCCGGGACAGACCCTACGAGCAGTACTTC. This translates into CASSPRDRPYEQYF.

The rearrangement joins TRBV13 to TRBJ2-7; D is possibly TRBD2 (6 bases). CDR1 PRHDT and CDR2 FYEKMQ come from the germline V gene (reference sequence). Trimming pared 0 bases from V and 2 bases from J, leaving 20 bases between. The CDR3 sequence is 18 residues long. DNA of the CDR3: TGTGCCAGCAGCTTAGGCGTTCGGGTCGGCGGGGCCACCTACGAGCAGTACTTC. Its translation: CASSLGVRVGGATYEQYF.

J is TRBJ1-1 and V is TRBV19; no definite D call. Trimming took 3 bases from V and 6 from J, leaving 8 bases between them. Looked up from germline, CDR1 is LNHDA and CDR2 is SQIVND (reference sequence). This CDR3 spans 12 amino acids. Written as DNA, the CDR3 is TGTGCCAGTAGTATGTTCTCCTCTGAAGCTTTCTTT. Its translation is CASSMFSSEAFF. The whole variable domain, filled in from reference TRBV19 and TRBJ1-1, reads DGGITQSPKYLFRKEGQNVTLSCEQNLNHDAMYWYRQDPGQGLRLIYYSQIVNDFQKGDIAEGYSVSREKKESFPLTVTSAQKNPTAFYLCASSMFSSEAFFGQGTRLTVV.

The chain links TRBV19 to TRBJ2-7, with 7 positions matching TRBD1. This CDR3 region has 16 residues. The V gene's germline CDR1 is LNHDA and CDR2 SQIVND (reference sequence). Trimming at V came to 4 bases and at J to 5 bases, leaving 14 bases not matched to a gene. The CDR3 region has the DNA TGTGCCAGTAGTACCTACACAGGGGAAATAGATCACGAGCAGTACTTC. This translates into CASSTYTGEIDHEQYF.

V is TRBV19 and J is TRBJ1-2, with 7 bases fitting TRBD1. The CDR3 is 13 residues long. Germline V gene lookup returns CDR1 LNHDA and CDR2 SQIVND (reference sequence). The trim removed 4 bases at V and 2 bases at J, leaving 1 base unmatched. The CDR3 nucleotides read TGTGCCAGTAGTACGGACAGGAACTATGGCTACACCTTC. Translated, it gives CASSTDRNYGYTF. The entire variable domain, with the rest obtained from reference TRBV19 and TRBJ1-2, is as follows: DGGITQSPKYLFRKEGQNVTLSCEQNLNHDAMYWYRQDPGQGLRLIYYSQIVNDFQKGDIAEGYSVSREKKESFPLTVTSAQKNPTAFYLCASSTDRNYGYTFGSGTRLTVV.

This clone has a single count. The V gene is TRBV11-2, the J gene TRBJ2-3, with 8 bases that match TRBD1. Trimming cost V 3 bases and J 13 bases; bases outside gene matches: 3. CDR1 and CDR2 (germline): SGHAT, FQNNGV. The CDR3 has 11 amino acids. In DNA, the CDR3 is TGTGCCAGCAGCTTCAGGGGGCCTAAGTATTTT. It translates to CASSFRGPKYF.

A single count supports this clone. CDR3 DNA: TGCAGTGTCTACGTGAACACTGAAGCTTTCTTT. This sequence encodes CSVYVNTEAFF. This chain links TRBV20-1 with TRBJ1-1; the D is unclear. Germline CDR1 reads DFQATT; CDR2 reads SNEGSKA (reference sequence). V dropped 7 bases and J dropped 0 bases, with 6 bases sitting between them. This CDR3 has 11 residues.

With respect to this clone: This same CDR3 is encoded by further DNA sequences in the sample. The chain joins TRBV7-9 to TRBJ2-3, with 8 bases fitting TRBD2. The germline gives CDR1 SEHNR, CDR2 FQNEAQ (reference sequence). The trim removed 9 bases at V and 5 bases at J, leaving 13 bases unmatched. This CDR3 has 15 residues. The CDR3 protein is CASPPGRVDGDTQYF. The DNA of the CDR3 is TGTGCCAGTCCGCCCGGGAGGGTTGATGGAGATACGCAGTATTTT.

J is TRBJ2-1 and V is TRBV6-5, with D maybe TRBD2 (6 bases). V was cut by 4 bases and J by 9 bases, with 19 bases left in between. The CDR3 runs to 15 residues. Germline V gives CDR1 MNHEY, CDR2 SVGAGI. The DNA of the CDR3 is TGTGCCAGCAGTTCCCCCGGGACTGCCCTCGGTGAGCAGTTCTTC. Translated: CASSSPGTALGEQFF.

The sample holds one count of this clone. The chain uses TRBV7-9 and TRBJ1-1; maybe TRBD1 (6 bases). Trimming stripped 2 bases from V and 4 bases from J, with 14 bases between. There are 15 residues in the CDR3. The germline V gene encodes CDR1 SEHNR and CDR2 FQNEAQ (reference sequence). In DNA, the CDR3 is TGTGCCAGCAGCTTATTGGGGGGGGCTGGCACTGAAGCTTTCTTT. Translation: CASSLLGGAGTEAFF.

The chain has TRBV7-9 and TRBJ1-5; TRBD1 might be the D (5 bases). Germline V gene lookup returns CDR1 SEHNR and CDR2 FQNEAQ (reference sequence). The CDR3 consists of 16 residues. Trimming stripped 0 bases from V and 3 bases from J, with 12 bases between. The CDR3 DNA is TGTGCCAGCAGCTTAGCCCCCGCAGGGATCAATCAGCCCCAGCATTTT. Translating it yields CASSLAPAGINQPQHF.

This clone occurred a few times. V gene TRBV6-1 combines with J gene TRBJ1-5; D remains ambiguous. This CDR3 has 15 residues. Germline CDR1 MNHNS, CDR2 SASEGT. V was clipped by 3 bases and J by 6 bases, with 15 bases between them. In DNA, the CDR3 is TGTGCCAGCAGTGACGGTAGCGGCGGTGTTCAGCCCCAGCATTTT. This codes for CASSDGSGGVQPQHF.

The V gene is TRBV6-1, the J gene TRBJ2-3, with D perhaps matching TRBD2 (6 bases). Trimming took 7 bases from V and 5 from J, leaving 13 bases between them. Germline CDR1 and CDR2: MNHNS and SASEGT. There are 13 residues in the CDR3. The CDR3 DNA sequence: TGTGCCAGCAACTTTGCGGGAAAAGATACGCAGTATTTT. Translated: CASNFAGKDTQYF.

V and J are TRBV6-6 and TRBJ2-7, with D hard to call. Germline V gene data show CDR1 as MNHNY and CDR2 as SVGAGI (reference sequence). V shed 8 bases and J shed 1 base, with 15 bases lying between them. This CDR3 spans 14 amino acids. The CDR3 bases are TGTGCCAGCGTCCTCGGAGCTTCGTCCTACGAGCAGTACTTC. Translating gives CASVLGASSYEQYF.

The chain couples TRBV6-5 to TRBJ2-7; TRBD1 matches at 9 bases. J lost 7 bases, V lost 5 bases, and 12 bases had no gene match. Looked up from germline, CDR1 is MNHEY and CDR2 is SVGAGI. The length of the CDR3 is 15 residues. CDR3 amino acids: CASSTGQGWSGEQYF. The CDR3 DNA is TGTGCCAGCAGTACGGGACAGGGTTGGTCGGGGGAGCAGTACTTC.

CDR3 residues: CATSRDLQAEAFF. In DNA, the CDR3 is TGTGCCACCAGCAGAGATCTGCAGGCTGAAGCTTTCTTT. The chain has TRBV15 and TRBJ1-1; D call uncertain. With 0 bases removed from V and 6 bases from J, the gap between germline ends came to 8 bases. CDR3 length: 13 residues. Germline-derived CDR1 and CDR2 are LNHNV and YYDKDF (reference sequence).

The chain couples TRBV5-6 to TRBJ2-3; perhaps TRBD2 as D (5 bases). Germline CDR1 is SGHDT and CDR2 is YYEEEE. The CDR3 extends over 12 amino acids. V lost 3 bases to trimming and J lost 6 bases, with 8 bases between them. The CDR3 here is CASSSPGDTQYF. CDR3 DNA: TGTGCCAGCAGCTCCCCGGGGGATACGCAGTATTTT.

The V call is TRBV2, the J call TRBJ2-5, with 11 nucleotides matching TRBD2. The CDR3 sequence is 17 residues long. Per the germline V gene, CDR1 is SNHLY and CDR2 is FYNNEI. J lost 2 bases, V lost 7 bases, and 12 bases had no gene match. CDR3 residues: CASKGAGTSGRQETQYF. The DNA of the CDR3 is TGTGCCAGCAAAGGGGCCGGGACTAGCGGCCGTCAAGAGACCCAGTACTTC.

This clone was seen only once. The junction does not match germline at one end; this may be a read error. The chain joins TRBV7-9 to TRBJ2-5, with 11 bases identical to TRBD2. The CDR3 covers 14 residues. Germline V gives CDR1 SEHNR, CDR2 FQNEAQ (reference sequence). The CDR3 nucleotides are TGTGCCAGCAGCCTAGCGGGGGGCCAAGAGACCCAGTACTTC. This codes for CASSLAGGQETQYF.

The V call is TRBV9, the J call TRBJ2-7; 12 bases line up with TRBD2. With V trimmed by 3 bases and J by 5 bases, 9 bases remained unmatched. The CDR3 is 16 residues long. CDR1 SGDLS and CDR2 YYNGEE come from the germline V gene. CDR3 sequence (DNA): TGTGCCAGCAGCGCGAGCCCTAGCGGGAGGGTCCACGAGCAGTACTTC. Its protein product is CASSASPSGRVHEQYF.

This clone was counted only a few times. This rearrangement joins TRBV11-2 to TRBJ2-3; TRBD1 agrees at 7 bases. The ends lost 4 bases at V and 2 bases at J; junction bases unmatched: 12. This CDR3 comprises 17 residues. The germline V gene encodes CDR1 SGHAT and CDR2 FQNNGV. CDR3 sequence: CASSSPGQTLNTDTQYF. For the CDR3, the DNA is TGTGCCAGCAGCTCCCCGGGACAGACCCTTAACACAGATACGCAGTATTTT.

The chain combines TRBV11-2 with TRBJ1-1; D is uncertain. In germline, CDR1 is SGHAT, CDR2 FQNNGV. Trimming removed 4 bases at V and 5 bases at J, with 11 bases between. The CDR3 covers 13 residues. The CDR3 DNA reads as TGTGCCAGCAGCTCCGCGTTATGGACTGAAGCTTTCTTT. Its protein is CASSSALWTEAFF. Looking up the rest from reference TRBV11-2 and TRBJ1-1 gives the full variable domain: EAGVAQSPRYKIIEKRQSVAFWCNPISGHATLYWYQQILGQGPKLLIQFQNNGVVDDSQLPKDRFSAERLKGVDSTLKIQPAKLEDSAVYLCASSSALWTEAFFGQGTRLTVV.

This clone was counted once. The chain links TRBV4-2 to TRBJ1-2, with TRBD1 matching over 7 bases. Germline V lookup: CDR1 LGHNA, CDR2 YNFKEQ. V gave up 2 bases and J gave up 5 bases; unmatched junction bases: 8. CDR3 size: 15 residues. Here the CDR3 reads CASSQPTGVEYGYTF. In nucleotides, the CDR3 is TGTGCCAGCAGCCAACCCACAGGGGTAGAGTATGGCTACACCTTC.

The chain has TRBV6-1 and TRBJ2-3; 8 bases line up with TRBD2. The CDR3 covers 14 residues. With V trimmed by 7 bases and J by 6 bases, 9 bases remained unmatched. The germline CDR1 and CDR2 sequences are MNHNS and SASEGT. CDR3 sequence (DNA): TGTGCCAGCAAGAGGACTAGCTCATCGGATACGCAGTATTTT. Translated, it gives CASKRTSSSDTQYF.

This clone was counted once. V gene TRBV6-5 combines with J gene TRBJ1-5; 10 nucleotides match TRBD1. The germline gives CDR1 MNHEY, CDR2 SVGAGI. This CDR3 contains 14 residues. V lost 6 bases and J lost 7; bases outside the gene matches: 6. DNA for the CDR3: TGTGCCAGCAGCCGGGGACAGGGGAAACAGCCCCAGCATTTT. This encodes CASSRGQGKQPQHF.